Listed here are 8 T cell receptor beta chains from one sample, sequenced in a study of T cell responses to AZD1222 COVID-19 vaccine. The method was immunoSEQ multiplex PCR; TCRdb's version includes in-frame clones alone and lacks a portion of them. The sample lists 100,000 to 140,000 clones; about 85% were seen once. This sample comprised peripheral blood, obtained on day 0 of AZD1222 vaccination. Every receptor here comes from an adult in good health.

V gene TRBV13 combines with J gene TRBJ1-1; D remains unclear. There are 13 residues in the CDR3. With 0 bases removed from V and 5 bases from J, the gap between germline ends came to 7 bases. In germline, CDR1 is PRHDT, CDR2 FYEKMQ (reference sequence). The CDR3 region is CASSLGGRTEAFF. CDR3 nucleotide sequence: TGTGCCAGCAGCTTAGGGGGGAGAACTGAAGCTTTCTTT.

The V call is TRBV3-1 (or the pseudogene TRBV3-2), the J call TRBJ2-1; 7 nucleotides line up with TRBD2. The junction had 10 bases not matched to a gene; V was cut back by 0 bases and J by 5 bases. This CDR3 contains 17 residues. Germline assignment: CDR1 LGHDT and CDR2 YNNKEL (reference sequence). CDR3 in amino acids: CASSQDLRREFNNEQFF. In DNA, the CDR3 is TGTGCCAGCAGCCAAGATTTGCGGCGGGAGTTCAACAATGAGCAGTTCTTC.

The V and J genes are TRBV11-2 and TRBJ2-7; TRBD1 agrees at 12 bases. Trimming removed 0 bases from V and 5 bases from J; junction bases left unmatched: 11. The germline gives CDR1 SGHAT, CDR2 FQNNGV. This CDR3 is built from 18 residues. The CDR3 DNA reads TGTGCCAGCAGCTTAGACCGCGAAGGGACAGGGGGCCGGGACGAGCAGTACTTC. It is translated as CASSLDREGTGGRDEQYF.

This chain connects TRBV19 to TRBJ1-5; D is unresolved. V gave up 4 bases and J gave up 5 bases, with 6 bases separating them. CDR3 size: 12 residues. From germline, CDR1 is LNHDA and CDR2 SQIVND (reference sequence). The CDR3 DNA follows: TGTGCCAGTAGTAATCAAGATCAGCCCCAGCATTTT. It encodes CASSNQDQPQHF.

The V and J genes are TRBV7-9 and TRBJ2-5; TRBD1 matches 10 bases. Unmatched junction bases numbered 11, after V lost 6 bases and J lost 4 bases. The germline V gene encodes CDR1 SEHNR and CDR2 FQNEAQ (reference sequence). This CDR3 has 16 residues. The CDR3: CASSLLDRGIGETQYF. The CDR3 bases are TGTGCCAGCAGTTTACTGGACAGGGGGATAGGAGAGACCCAGTACTTC.

The genes are TRBV5-6 and TRBJ1-5; TRBD1 matches at 9 bases. CDR3 length equals 15 residues. Germline V CDR1 and CDR2: SGHDT, YYEEEE. The ends lost 2 bases at V and 4 bases at J; junction bases unmatched: 4. CDR3: CASSFGTGFNQPQHF. In DNA form, the CDR3 reads TGTGCCAGCAGCTTCGGGACAGGGTTTAATCAGCCCCAGCATTTT.

The V gene is TRBV11-2, the J gene TRBJ2-2; no reliable D call. The germline CDR1 and CDR2 sequences are SGHAT and FQNNGV. Trimming removed 5 bases from V and 6 bases from J, with 4 bases in between. The CDR3 is 11 residues long. CDR3 DNA: TGTGCCAGCAGCGAGGCCGGGGAGCTGTTTTTT. Translated, it gives CASSEAGELFF.

The J gene is TRBJ2-5, the V gene TRBV19; D assignment may be TRBD1 or TRBD2 (5 bases each). Between the trimmed V and J ends, which lost 4 bases and 1 base, there was a span of 13 bases. CDR1 is LNHDA, CDR2 SQIVND, per germline (reference sequence). This CDR3 comprises 15 residues. CDR3 coding DNA: TGTGCCAGTAGTACCCTCCGGGGCACCCAAGAGACCCAGTACTTC. Translated, it gives CASSTLRGTQETQYF.